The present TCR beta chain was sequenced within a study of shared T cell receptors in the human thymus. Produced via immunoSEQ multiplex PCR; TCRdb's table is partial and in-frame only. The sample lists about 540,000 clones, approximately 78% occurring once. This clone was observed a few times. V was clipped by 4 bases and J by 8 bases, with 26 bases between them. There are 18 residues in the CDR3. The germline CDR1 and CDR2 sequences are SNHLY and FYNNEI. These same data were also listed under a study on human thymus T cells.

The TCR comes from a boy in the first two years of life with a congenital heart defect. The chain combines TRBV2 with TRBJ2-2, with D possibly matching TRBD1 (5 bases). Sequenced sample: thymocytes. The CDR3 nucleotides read TGTGCCAGCAGTGTTCCGGAAAGGCGGACAAAGACGTTGGGGGAGCTGTTTTTT. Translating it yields CASSVPERRTKTLGELFF. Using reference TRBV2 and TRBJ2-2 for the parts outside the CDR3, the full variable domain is EPEVTQTPSHQVTQMGQEVILRCVPISNHLYFYWYRQILGQKVEFLVSFYNNEISEKSEIFDDQFSVERPDGSNFTLKIRSTKLEDSAMYFCASSVPERRTKTLGELFFGEGSRLTVL.